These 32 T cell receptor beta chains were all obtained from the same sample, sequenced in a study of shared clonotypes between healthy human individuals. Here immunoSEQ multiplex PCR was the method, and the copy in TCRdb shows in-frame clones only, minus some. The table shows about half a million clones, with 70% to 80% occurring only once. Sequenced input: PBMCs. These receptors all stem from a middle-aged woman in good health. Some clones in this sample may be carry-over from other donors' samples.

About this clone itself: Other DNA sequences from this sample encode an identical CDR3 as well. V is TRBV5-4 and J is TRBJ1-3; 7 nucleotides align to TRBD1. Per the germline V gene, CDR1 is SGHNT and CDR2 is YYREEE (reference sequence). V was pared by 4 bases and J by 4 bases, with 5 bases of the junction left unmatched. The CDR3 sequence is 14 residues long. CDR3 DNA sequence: TGTGCCAGCAGCCGAGAGGGGGCAGGAAACACCATATATTTT. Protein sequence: CASSREGAGNTIYF.

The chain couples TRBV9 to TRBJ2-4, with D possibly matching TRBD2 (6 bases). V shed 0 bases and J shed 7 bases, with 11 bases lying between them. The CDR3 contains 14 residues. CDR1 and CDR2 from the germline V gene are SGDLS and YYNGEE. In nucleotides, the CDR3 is TGTGCCAGCAGCGTAGGGGGGGACTTCAACATTCAGTACTTC. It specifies CASSVGGDFNIQYF.

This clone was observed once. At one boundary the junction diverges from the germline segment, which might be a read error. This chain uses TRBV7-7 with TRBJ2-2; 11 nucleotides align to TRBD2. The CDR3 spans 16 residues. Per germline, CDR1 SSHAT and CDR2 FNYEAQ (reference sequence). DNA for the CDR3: TGTGCTAGCAGCCCGCTACTAGCGGGGGACACCGGGGAGCTGTTTTTT. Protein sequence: CASSPLLAGDTGELFF. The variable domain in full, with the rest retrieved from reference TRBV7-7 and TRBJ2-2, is GAGVSQSPRYKVTKRGQDVTLRCDPISSHATLYWYQQALGQGPEFLTYFNYEAQPDKSGLPSDRFSAERPEGSISTLTIQRTEQRDSAMYRCASSPLLAGDTGELFFGEGSRLTVL.

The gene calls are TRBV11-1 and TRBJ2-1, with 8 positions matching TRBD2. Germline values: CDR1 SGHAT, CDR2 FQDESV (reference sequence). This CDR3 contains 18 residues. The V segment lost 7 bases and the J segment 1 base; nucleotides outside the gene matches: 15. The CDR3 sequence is CASTRLPGGPGSYNEQFF. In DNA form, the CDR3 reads TGTGCCAGCACCCGACTACCGGGAGGGCCGGGGTCCTACAATGAGCAGTTCTTC.

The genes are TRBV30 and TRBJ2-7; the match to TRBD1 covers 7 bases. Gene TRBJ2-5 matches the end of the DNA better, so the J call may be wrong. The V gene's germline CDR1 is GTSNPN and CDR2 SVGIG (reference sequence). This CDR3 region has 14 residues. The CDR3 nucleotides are TGTGCCTGGAGCCTCGACAGGGTCCAAGAGACCCAGTACTTC. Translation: CAWSLDRVQETQYF.

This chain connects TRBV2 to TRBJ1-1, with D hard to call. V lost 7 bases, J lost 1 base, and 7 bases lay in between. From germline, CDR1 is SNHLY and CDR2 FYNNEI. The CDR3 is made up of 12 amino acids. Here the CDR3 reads CASTAQNTEAFF. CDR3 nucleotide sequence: TGTGCCAGCACGGCCCAGAACACTGAAGCTTTCTTT.

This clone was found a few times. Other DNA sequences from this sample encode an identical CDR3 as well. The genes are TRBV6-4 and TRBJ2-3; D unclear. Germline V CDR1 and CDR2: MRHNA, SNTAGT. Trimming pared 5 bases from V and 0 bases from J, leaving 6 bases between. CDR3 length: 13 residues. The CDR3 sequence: CASSRSSTDTQYF. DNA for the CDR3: TGTGCCAGCAGTCGTTCTAGCACAGATACGCAGTATTTT.

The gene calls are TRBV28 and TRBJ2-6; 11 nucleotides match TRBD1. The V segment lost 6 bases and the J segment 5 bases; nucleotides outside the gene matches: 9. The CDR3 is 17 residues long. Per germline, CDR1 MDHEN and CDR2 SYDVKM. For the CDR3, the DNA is TGTGCCAGCAGCCCCGGGACAGGGGGACTGAGGGCCAACGTCCTGACTTTC. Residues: CASSPGTGGLRANVLTF.

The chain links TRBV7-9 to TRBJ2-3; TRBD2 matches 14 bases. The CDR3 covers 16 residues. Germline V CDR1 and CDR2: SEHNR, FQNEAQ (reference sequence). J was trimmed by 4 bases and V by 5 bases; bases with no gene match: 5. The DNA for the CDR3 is TGTGCCAGCAGCATTGGGACTAGCGGGAGTGCAGATACGCAGTATTTT. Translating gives CASSIGTSGSADTQYF. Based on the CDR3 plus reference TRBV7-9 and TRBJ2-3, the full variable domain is DTGVSQNPRHKITKRGQNVTFRCDPISEHNRLYWYRQTLGQGPEFLTYFQNEAQLEKSRLLSDRFSAERPKGSFSTLEIQRTEQGDSAMYLCASSIGTSGSADTQYFGPGTRLTVL.

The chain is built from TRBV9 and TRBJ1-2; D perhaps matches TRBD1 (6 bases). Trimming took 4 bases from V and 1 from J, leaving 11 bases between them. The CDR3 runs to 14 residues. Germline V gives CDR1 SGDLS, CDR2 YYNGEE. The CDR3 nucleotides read TGTGCCAGCAGCCTGGGACACTTTAACTATGGCTACACCTTC. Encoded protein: CASSLGHFNYGYTF.

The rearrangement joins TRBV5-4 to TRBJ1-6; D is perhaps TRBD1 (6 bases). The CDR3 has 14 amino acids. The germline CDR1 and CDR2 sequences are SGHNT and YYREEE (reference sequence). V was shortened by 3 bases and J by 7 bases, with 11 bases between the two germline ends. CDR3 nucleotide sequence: TGTGCCAGCAGCTCCAGGGGAAACAATTCACCCCTCCACTTT. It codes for CASSSRGNNSPLHF.

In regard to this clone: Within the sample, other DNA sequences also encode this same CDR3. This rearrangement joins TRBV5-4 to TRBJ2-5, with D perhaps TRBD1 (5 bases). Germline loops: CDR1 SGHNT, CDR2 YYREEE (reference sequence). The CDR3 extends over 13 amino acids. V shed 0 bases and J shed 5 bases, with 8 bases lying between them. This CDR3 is CASSLVGVETQYF. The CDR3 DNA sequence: TGTGCCAGCAGCTTGGTAGGGGTGGAGACCCAGTACTTC.

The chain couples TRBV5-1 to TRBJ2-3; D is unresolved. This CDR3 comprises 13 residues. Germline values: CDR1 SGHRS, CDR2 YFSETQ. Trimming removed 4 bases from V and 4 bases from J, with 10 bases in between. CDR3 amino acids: CASSDFLADTQYF. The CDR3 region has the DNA TGCGCCAGCAGCGACTTTTTAGCAGATACGCAGTATTTT.

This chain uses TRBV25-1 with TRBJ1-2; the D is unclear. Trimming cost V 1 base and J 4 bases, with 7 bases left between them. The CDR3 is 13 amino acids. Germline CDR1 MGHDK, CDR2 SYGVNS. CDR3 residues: CASSEFEGYGYTF. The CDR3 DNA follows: TGTGCCAGCAGTGAATTTGAAGGCTATGGCTACACCTTC.

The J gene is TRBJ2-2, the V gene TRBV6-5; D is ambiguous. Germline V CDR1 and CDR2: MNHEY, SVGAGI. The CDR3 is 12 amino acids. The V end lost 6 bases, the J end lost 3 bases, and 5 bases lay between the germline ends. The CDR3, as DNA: TGTGCCAGCAGCCAGTACACCGGGGAGCTGTTTTTT. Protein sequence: CASSQYTGELFF.

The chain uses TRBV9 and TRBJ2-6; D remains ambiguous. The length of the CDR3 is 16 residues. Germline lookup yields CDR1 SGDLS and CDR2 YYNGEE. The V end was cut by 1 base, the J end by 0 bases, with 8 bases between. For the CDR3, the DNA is TGTGCCAGCAGCGTATGGCAGTACTCTGGGGCCAACGTCCTGACTTTC. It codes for CASSVWQYSGANVLTF.

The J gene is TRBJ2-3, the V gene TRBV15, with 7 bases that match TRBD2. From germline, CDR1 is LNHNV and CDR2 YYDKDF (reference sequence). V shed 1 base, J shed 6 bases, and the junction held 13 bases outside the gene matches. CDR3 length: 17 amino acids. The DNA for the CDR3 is TGTGCCACCAGCAGAGGCGTTAGCGGGCCCGGCGGGGATACGCAGTATTTT. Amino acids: CATSRGVSGPGGDTQYF.

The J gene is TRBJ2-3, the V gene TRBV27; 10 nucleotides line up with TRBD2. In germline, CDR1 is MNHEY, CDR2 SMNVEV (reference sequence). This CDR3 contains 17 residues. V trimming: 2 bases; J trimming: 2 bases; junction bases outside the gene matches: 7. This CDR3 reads CASSLIGLAAFTDTQYF. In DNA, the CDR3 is TGTGCCAGCAGTTTAATTGGACTAGCGGCCTTCACAGATACGCAGTATTTT.

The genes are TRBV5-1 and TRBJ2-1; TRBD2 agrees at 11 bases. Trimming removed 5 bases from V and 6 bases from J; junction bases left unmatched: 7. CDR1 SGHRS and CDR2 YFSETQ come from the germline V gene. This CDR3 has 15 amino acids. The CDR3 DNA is TGCGCCAGCAGTTCGACCGGGACTAGCGGCAATGAGCAGTTCTTC. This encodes CASSSTGTSGNEQFF.

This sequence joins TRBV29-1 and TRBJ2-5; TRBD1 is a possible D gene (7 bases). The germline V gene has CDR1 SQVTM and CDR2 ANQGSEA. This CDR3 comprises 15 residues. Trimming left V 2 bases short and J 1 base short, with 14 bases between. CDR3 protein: CSVEIGRGVQETQYF. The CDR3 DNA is TGCAGCGTTGAAATCGGCAGGGGGGTCCAAGAGACCCAGTACTTC.

The CDR3 DNA follows: TGCGCCAGCAGCTGGAAGGGGCTGGACTATGGCTACACCTTC. It translates to CASSWKGLDYGYTF. The genes are TRBV5-1 and TRBJ1-2; D perhaps matches TRBD1 (5 bases). V lost 3 bases and J lost 3, with 12 bases in between. This CDR3 is 14 amino acids long. Germline CDR1 is SGHRS and CDR2 is YFSETQ.

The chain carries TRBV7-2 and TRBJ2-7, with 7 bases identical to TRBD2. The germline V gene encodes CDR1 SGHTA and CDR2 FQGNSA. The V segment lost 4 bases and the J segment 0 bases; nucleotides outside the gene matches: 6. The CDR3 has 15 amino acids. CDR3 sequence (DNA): TGTGCCAGCAGCTCTTCTAGCGGACACTCCTACGAGCAGTACTTC. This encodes CASSSSSGHSYEQYF.

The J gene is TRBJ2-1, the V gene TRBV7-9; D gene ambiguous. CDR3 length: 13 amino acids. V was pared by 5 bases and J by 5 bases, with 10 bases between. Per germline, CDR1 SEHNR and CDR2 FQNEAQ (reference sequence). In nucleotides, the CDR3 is TGTGCCAGCAGCGCAGCACCTCACAATGAGCAGTTCTTC. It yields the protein CASSAAPHNEQFF. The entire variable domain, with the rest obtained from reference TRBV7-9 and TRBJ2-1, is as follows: DTGVSQNPRHKITKRGQNVTFRCDPISEHNRLYWYRQTLGQGPEFLTYFQNEAQLEKSRLLSDRFSAERPKGSFSTLEIQRTEQGDSAMYLCASSAAPHNEQFFGPGTRLTVL.

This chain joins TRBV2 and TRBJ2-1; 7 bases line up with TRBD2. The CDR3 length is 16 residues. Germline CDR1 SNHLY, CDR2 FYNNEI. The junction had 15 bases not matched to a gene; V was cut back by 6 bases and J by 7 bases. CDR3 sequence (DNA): TGTGCCAGCAGCAAACGACTAGCCGGGTCCGGGAATGAGCAGTTCTTC. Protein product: CASSKRLAGSGNEQFF.

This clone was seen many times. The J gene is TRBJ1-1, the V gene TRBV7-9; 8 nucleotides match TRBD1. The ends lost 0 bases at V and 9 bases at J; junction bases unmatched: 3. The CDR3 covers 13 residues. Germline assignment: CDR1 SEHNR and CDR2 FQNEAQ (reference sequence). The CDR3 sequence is CASSLAGQDQAFF. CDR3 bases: TGTGCCAGCAGCTTAGCGGGACAGGACCAAGCTTTCTTT.

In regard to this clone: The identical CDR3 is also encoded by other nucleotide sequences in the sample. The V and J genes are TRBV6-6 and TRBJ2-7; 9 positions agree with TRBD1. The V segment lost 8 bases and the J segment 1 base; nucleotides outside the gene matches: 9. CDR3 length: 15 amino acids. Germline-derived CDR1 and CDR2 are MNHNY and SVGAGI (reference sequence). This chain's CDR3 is CASAYTGTGSYEQYF. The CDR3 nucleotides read TGTGCCAGCGCCTACACCGGGACAGGGTCCTACGAGCAGTACTTC.

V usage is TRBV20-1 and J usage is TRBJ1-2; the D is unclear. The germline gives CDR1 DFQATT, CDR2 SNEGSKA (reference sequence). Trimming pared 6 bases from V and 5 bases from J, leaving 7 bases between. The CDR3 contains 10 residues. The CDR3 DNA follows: TGCAGTGCCCGTACTTATGGCTACACCTTC. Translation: CSARTYGYTF.

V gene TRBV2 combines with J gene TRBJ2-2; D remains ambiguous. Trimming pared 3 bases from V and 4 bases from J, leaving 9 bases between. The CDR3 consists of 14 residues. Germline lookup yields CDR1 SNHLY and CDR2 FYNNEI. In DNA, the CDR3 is TGTGCCAGCAGTGATCGACTTAGCACCGGGGAGCTGTTTTTT. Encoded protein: CASSDRLSTGELFF.

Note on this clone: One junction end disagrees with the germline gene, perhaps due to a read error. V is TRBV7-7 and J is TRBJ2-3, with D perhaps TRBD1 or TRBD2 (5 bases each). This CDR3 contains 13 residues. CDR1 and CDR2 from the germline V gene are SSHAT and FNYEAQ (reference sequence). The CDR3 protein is CASSEGPADTQYF. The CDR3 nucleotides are TGTGCTAGCAGTGAGGGGCCGGCAGATACGCAGTATTTT.

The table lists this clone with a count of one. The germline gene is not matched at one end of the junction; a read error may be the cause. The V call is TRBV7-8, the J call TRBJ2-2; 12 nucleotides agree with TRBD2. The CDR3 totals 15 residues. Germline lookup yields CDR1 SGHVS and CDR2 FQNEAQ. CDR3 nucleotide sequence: TGTGCCAGCAGCCTAGCGGGAGGGCATACCGGGGAGCTGTTTTTT. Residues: CASSLAGGHTGELFF.

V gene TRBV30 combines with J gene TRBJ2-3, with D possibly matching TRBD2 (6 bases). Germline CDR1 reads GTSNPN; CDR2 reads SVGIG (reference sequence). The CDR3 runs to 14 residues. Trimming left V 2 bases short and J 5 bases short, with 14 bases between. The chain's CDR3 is CAWSLGQGGDTQYF. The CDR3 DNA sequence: TGTGCCTGGAGTTTAGGGCAGGGAGGAGATACGCAGTATTTT.

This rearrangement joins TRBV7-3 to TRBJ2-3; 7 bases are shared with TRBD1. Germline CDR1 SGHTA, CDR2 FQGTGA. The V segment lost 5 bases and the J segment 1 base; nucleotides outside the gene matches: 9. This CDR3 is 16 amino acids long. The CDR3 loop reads CASSPGTVFRTDTQYF. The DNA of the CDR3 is TGTGCCAGCAGCCCGGGGACAGTCTTTCGCACAGATACGCAGTATTTT.